A single sample gave rise to the 9 T cell receptor beta chains below, sequenced in a study of cytomegalovirus exposure and HLA in healthy donors. The PCR contained 60 Vbeta and 13 Jbeta primers. Assay: immunoSEQ multiplex PCR; the TCRdb copy retains only in-frame clones and omits some. The table has around 150,000 clones, roughly 90% seen once; the top ten hold over 1.5%. Material for sequencing was PBMCs. Receptors originate from a woman in her late teens or twenties in good health and CMV-seronegative.

The gene calls are TRBV7-9 and TRBJ1-2; tentatively, D is TRBD1 (6 bases). CDR3 length equals 16 residues. CDR1 is SEHNR and CDR2 is FQNEAQ in the germline V gene (reference sequence). Deletions cut 5 bases from V and 3 bases from J, with 19 bases between. CDR3 loop: CASSKGQIPRYYGYTF. The CDR3 DNA is TGTGCCAGCAGCAAGGGACAAATCCCGCGCTACTATGGCTACACCTTC.

The chain carries TRBV27 and TRBJ1-4; D gene unclear. This CDR3 spans 15 amino acids. V shed 6 bases and J shed 4 bases, with 15 bases lying between them. Germline V gene sequence: CDR1 MNHEY, CDR2 SMNVEV (reference sequence). CDR3 nucleotide sequence: TGTGCCAGCAGCCGCGGTCGGTTCCATAATGAAAAACTGTTTTTT. Its translation: CASSRGRFHNEKLFF.

This chain uses TRBV27 with TRBJ2-3, with 13 bases fitting TRBD2. This CDR3 region has 13 residues. Trimming removed 8 bases from V and 5 bases from J; junction bases left unmatched: 1. Germline CDR1 MNHEY, CDR2 SMNVEV (reference sequence). The CDR3 here is CASGLAGVDTQYF. For the CDR3, the DNA is TGTGCCAGCGGACTAGCGGGGGTAGATACGCAGTATTTT.

The genes are TRBV27 and TRBJ1-2, with TRBD1 identical over 8 bases. Germline V gene lookup returns CDR1 MNHEY and CDR2 SMNVEV (reference sequence). V lost 6 bases, J lost 2 bases, and 23 bases stayed unmatched. The CDR3 covers 20 residues. CDR3 region: CASRFETGATKRFSNYGYTF. In DNA, the CDR3 is TGTGCCAGCAGGTTTGAGACAGGGGCCACAAAAAGATTTTCAAACTATGGCTACACCTTC.

This clone was counted a few times. This CDR3 reads CASESGYGAQGQETQYF. The CDR3 DNA follows: TGTGCCAGCGAGTCCGGGTATGGGGCACAGGGACAAGAGACCCAGTACTTC. The V and J genes are TRBV28 and TRBJ2-5; D may be TRBD1 (6 bases). Germline CDR1 is MDHEN and CDR2 is SYDVKM. V shed 8 bases and J shed 2 bases, with 24 bases lying between them. There are 17 residues in the CDR3.

The V gene is TRBV18, the J gene TRBJ1-5; D not certain. Trimming removed 2 bases at V and 6 bases at J, with 8 bases between. Germline loops: CDR1 KGHSH, CDR2 LQKENI. The CDR3 extends over 13 amino acids. The CDR3 protein is CASSPGGSQPQHF. CDR3 nucleotide sequence: TGTGCCAGCTCACCAGGAGGGAGTCAGCCCCAGCATTTT.

V gene TRBV5-1 combines with J gene TRBJ2-1; tentative D call: TRBD2 (7 bases). CDR1 is SGHRS, CDR2 YFSETQ, per germline. The CDR3 loop spans 15 amino acids. Trimming cost V 7 bases and J 2 bases, with 16 bases left between them. The CDR3 bases are TGCGCCAGCTACAGAGGGGGGGGTGCCTACAATGAGCAGTTCTTC. This translates into CASYRGGGAYNEQFF. Filled out from reference TRBV5-1 and TRBJ2-1, the complete variable domain reads KAGVTQTPRYLIKTRGQQVTLSCSPISGHRSVSWYQQTPGQGLQFLFEYFSETQRNKGNFPGRFSGRQFSNSRSEMNVSTLELGDSALYLCASYRGGGAYNEQFFGPGTRLTVL.

The chain employs TRBV7-9 and TRBJ1-3; no firm D call. The germline CDR1 and CDR2 sequences are SEHNR and FQNEAQ (reference sequence). Trimming cost V 3 bases and J 0 bases, with 9 bases left between them. The CDR3 is 15 amino acids. This chain's CDR3 is CASSFSGDSGNTIYF. Here the CDR3 DNA reads TGTGCCAGCAGCTTTTCCGGTGACTCTGGAAACACCATATATTTT.

This clone was picked up one time. J is TRBJ1-1 and V is TRBV7-2; TRBD1 might be the D (5 bases). Germline CDR1 SGHTA, CDR2 FQGNSA. The length of the CDR3 is 14 residues. V was clipped by 8 bases and J by 4 bases, with 17 bases between them. CDR3 protein: CASLGGGAVTEAFF. The CDR3 bases are TGTGCCAGCCTCGGGGGGGGTGCTGTCACTGAAGCTTTCTTT.